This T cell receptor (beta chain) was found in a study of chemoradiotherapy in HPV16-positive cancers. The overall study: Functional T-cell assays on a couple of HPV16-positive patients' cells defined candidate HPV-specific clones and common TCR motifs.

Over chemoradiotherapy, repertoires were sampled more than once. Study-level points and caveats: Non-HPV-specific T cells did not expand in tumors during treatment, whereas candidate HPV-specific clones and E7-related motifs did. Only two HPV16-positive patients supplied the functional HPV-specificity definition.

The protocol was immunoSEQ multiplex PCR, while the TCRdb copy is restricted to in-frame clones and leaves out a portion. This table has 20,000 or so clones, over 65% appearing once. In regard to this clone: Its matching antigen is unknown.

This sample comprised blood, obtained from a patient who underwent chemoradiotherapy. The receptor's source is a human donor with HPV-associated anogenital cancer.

The CDR3: CASSLEAGNQPQHF. In DNA form, the CDR3 reads TGTGCCAGCAGCTTAGAAGCAGGCAATCAGCCCCAGCATTTT. The chain uses TRBV7-9 and TRBJ1-5; no clear D gene. The CDR3 totals 14 residues. Germline V lookup: CDR1 SEHNR, CDR2 FQNEAQ (reference sequence). V dropped 1 base and J dropped 2 bases, with 6 bases sitting between them.